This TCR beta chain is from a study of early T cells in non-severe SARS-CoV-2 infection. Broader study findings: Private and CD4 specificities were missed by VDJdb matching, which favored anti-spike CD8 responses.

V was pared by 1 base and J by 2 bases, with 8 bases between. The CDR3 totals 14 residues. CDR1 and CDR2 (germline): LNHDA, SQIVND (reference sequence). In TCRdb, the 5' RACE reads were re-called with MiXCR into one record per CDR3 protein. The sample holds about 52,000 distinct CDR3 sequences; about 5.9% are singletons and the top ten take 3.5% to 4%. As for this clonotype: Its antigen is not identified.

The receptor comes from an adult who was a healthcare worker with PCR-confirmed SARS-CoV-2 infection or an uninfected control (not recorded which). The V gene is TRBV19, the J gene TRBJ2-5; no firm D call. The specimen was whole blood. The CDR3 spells CASSIALGQETQYF. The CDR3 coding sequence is TGTGCCAGTAGTATAGCCCTCGGACAAGAGACCCAGTACTTC.